The rows below give T cell receptor beta chains drawn from one sample of a study of high-grade serous ovarian cancer treatment subgroups. Assay used: immunoSEQ multiplex PCR; TCRdb lists only in-frame clones, some missing. The sample records some 9,100 clones, more than 70% being singletons. Material: tumor tissue. The receptors originated from a human donor with high-grade serous ovarian cancer. Each CDR3 is given with its conserved first and last residue. The D gene is left open where the match is weak. Not all rows give a size; the values are once, few, many and, for expanded clones, a class.

D	V	J	length	size	CDR3	DNA
TRBD2	TRBV4-2	TRBJ2-3	16	-	CASSQTSGRDGDTQYF	TGTGCCAGCAGCCAAACTAGCGGGAGGGATGGAGATACGCAGTATTTT
TRBD2	TRBV6-1	TRBJ2-7	11	-	CASTRGGEQYF	TGTGCCAGCACCCGGGGGGGCGAGCAGTACTTC
-	TRBV11-3	TRBJ2-1	13	-	CASSLLGGNEQFF	TGTGCCAGCAGCCTTCTGGGGGGTAATGAGCAGTTCTTC
TRBD1	TRBV10-3	TRBJ2-7	16	-	CATSFGTVVEGYEQYF	TGTGCCACCTCATTCGGGACAGTCGTAGAGGGCTACGAGCAGTACTTC
TRBD2	TRBV5-1	TRBJ2-1	15	-	CASSLWLAGGNEQFF	TGCGCCAGCAGCTTGTGGTTAGCGGGAGGGAATGAGCAGTTCTTC
-	TRBV5-6	TRBJ1-6	16	-	CASSLVGGPDNSPLHF	TGTGCCAGCAGCTTGGTTGGGGGGCCAGATAATTCACCCCTCCACTTT
-	TRBV5-1	TRBJ1-4	16	-	CASSPEGWATNEKLFF	TGCGCCAGCAGCCCGGAAGGCTGGGCAACTAATGAAAAACTGTTTTTT
-	TRBV7-9	TRBJ2-3	11	-	CASSSTDTQYF	TGTGCCAGCAGCTCCACAGATACGCAGTATTTT
TRBD2	TRBV9	TRBJ2-1	16	-	CASSPIAGGWGNEQFF	TGTGCCAGCAGCCCAATAGCGGGAGGGTGGGGCAATGAGCAGTTCTTC
-	TRBV18	TRBJ2-1	16	-	CASSPSRGIDNNEQFF	TGTGCCAGCTCACCATCGAGGGGGATTGATAACAATGAGCAGTTCTTC
-	TRBV11-2	TRBJ2-7	16	-	CASSLAQGRGGGEQYF	TGTGCCAGCAGCTTAGCCCAGGGGCGCGGAGGGGGTGAGCAGTACTTC
TRBD1	TRBV7-9	TRBJ2-5	16	-	CASREIQGEDKETQYF	TGTGCCAGCAGGGAGATACAGGGGGAAGATAAAGAGACCCAGTACTTC
-	TRBV18	TRBJ1-4	16	-	CASSRASRAVEEKLFF	TGTGCCAGCTCACGGGCCTCCAGGGCCGTAGAGGAAAAACTGTTTTTT
TRBD2	TRBV19	TRBJ2-7	15	-	CASNRGVWREDEQYF	TGTGCCAGTAACAGAGGGGTATGGCGGGAGGACGAGCAGTACTTC
-	TRBV13	TRBJ2-7	13	-	CASSLFKATEQYF	TGTGCCAGCAGCTTATTCAAAGCGACCGAGCAGTACTTC
-	TRBV20-1	TRBJ2-7	11	-	CSGTDSYEQYF	TGCAGTGGCACTGACTCCTACGAGCAGTACTTC
-	TRBV7-8	TRBJ2-2	16	once	CASSELAFSAPGELFF	TGTGCCAGCAGCGAATTAGCGTTTTCTGCCCCCGGGGAGCTGTTTTTT
-	TRBV6-4	TRBJ2-2	16	-	CASSDSWGGDTGELFF	TGTGCCAGCAGTGACTCTTGGGGGGGCGACACCGGGGAGCTGTTTTTT
-	TRBV2	TRBJ2-7	13	-	CASERQKGSEQYF	TGTGCCAGCGAGCGGCAAAAAGGAAGCGAGCAGTACTTC
-	TRBV5-8	TRBJ2-7	15	-	CASSFQGRGSYEQYF	TGTGCCAGCAGCTTTCAAGGCAGGGGTAGTTACGAGCAGTACTTC
TRBD1	TRBV4-2	TRBJ2-4	12	-	CASSQETGSQYF	TGTGCCAGCAGCCAGGAGACAGGGTCTCAGTACTTC
-	TRBV7-9	TRBJ1-3	16	few	CASSRGDRSSGNTIYF	TGTGCCAGCAGCAGAGGCGACAGAAGCTCTGGAAACACCATATATTTT
-	TRBV29-1	TRBJ2-7	12	-	CSVERGRGMEYF	TGCAGCGTTGAGCGCGGCAGGGGAATGGAGTACTTC
-	TRBV5-4	TRBJ2-3	12	-	CASSLNGDTQYF	TGTGCCAGCAGCTTGAATGGAGATACGCAGTATTTT
TRBD2	TRBV18	TRBJ2-1	16	-	CASSPPFASGSDEQFF	TGTGCCAGCTCACCACCGTTCGCTAGCGGTAGCGATGAGCAGTTCTTC
TRBD1	TRBV6-1	TRBJ1-2	15	-	CASSEEAGGDYGYTF	TGTGCCAGCAGTGAAGAAGCAGGGGGGGACTATGGCTACACCTTC
TRBD1	TRBV15	TRBJ2-7	14	-	CATSRDRGPYEQYF	TGTGCCACAAGTCGGGACAGGGGGCCGTACGAGCAGTACTTC
-	TRBV15	TRBJ2-2	16	few	CATSRDKGVNTGELFF	TGTGCCACCAGCAGAGATAAGGGGGTAAACACCGGGGAGCTGTTTTTT
-	TRBV4-1	TRBJ1-5	16	few	CASSQDKGEVNQPQHF	TGCGCCAGCAGCCAAGATAAAGGAGAGGTCAATCAGCCCCAGCATTTT
TRBD1	TRBV4-1	TRBJ1-4	17	-	CASSRNQGAAPLEKLFF	TGCGCCAGCAGCCGGAATCAGGGGGCCGCGCCCCTTGAAAAACTGTTTTTT
-	TRBV10-3	TRBJ2-5	14	-	CAISESQGQETQYF	TGTGCCATCAGTGAGTCACAGGGCCAAGAGACCCAGTACTTC
TRBD2	TRBV4-1	TRBJ2-1	16	-	CASSQVALAGAHEQFF	TGCGCCAGCAGCCAAGTTGCACTAGCGGGAGCCCATGAGCAGTTCTTC
TRBD2	TRBV10-3	TRBJ2-1	15	-	CAISPDSGKKNEQFF	TGTGCCATCAGTCCCGATAGCGGGAAGAAGAATGAGCAGTTCTTC
-	TRBV6-6	TRBJ2-3	13	-	CASAPVSTDTQYF	TGTGCCAGCGCCCCTGTAAGCACAGATACGCAGTATTTT
TRBD1	TRBV6-5	TRBJ2-7	15	once	CASSYSNSGGYEQYF	TGTGCCAGCAGTTACTCGAATTCAGGGGGTTACGAGCAGTACTTC
-	TRBV15	TRBJ1-5	15	-	CATSRARDSNQPQHF	TGTGCCACCAGCAGAGCCAGAGATAGCAATCAGCCCCAGCATTTT
-	TRBV5-1	TRBJ2-1	13	-	CASSGTGTGEQFF	TGCGCCAGCAGCGGGACCGGGACCGGTGAGCAGTTCTTC
TRBD1	TRBV28	TRBJ2-5	13	few	CASSPSGGETQYF	TGTGCCAGCAGTCCTTCAGGGGGAGAGACCCAGTACTTC
-	TRBV2	TRBJ2-7	14	-	CASTSLGSPYEQYF	TGTGCCAGCACCAGCCTTGGGAGCCCCTACGAGCAGTACTTC
-	TRBV20-1	TRBJ1-1	11	-	CSATDTTEAFF	TGCAGTGCAACGGACACCACGGAAGCTTTCTTT
TRBD1	TRBV5-4	TRBJ2-5	14	-	CASSTGGTQETQYF	TGTGCCAGCAGCACAGGGGGAACACAAGAGACCCAGTACTTC
-	TRBV18	TRBJ2-5	16	-	CASSPLLTLIQETQYF	TGTGCCAGCTCACCACTACTGACACTGATTCAAGAGACCCAGTACTTC
-	TRBV7-8	TRBJ2-6	15	once	CASSSSGAGANVLTF	TGTGCCAGCAGTTCCTCGGGGGCTGGGGCCAACGTCCTGACTTTC
-	TRBV29-1	TRBJ2-1	13	once	CSVTRGSYNEQFF	TGCAGCGTTACCCGGGGTTCCTACAATGAGCAGTTCTTC
-	TRBV2	TRBJ1-6	13	-	CASMMANNSPLHF	TGTGCCAGCATGATGGCGAATAATTCACCCCTCCACTTT
-	TRBV14	TRBJ2-3	17	-	CASSQFFGGGGTDTQYF	TGTGCCAGCAGCCAATTCTTCGGGGGCGGTGGCACAGATACGCAGTATTTT
-	TRBV27	TRBJ1-6	15	-	CASTAERTYNSPLHF	TGTGCCAGCACCGCTGAGCGCACCTATAATTCACCCCTCCACTTT
-	TRBV7-8	TRBJ2-7	16	-	CASSLGPDMSSYEQYF	TGTGCCAGCAGCTTGGGGCCGGACATGAGCTCCTACGAGCAGTACTTC
-	TRBV7-2	TRBJ2-7	12	-	CASSPYSYEQYF	TGTGCCAGCAGCCCATACTCCTACGAGCAGTACTTC
-	TRBV15	TRBJ2-3	14	-	CATSRDRGPDTQYF	TGTGCCACCAGCAGAGATCGAGGCCCAGATACGCAGTATTTT